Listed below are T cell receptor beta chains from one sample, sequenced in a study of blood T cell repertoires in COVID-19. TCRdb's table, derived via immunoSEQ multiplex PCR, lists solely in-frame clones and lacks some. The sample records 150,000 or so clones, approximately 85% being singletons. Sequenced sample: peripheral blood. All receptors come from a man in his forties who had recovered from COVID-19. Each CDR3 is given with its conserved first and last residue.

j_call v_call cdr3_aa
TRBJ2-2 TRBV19 CASSLRQGSPGELFF
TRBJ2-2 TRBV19 CASSPGTGPPGELFF
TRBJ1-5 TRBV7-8 CASSYELYQPQHF
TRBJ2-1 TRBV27 CASSLTDRTPHFF
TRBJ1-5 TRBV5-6 CASSGGAGNQPQHF
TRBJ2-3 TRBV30 CAWGPAGGTDTQYF
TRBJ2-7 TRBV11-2 CASSPRGGEQYF
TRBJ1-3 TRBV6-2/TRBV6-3 CASSSVDRSISGNTIYF
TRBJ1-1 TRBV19 CASSLSRQGITEAFF
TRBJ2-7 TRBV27 CASSWTSPNDEQYF
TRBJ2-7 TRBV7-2 CASSPSRLVSGAEQYF
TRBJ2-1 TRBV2 CASGQEEANNEQFF
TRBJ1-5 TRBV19 CASSTTNNQPQHF
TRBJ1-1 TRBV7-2 CASSPWGGMNTEAFF
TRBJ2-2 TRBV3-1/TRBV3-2 CASSQEGGSTGELFF
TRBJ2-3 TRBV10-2 CAGRARGAVDTQYF
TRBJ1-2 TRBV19 CASNPQGPANYGYTF
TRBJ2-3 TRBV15 CATSRGEGASDTQYF
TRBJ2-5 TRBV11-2 CASSPTTGGKETQYF
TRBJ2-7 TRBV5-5 CASSLGPREPHEQYF
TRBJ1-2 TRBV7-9 CASSLPGTGYGYTF
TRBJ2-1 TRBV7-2 CASSPQLAGGPHEQFF
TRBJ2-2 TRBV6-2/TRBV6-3 CASSYDSGRQNTGELFF
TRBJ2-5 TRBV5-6 CASSLGAGGPKETQYF
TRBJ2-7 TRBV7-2 CASSLGGVLSYEQYF
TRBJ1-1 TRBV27 CASSPQGVNTEAFF
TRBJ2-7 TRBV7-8 CASSRGRGEEQYF
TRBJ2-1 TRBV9 CASSSGLAGGQSEQFF
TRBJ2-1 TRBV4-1 CASRRTGEVEQFF
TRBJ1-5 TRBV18 CASSPGTGGHQPQHF
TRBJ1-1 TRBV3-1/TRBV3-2 CASSQGTAGEAFF
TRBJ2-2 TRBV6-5 CASSYVQGGTGELFF
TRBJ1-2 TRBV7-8 CASSGDTSDYGYTF
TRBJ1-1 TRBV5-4 CASSGTANTEAFF
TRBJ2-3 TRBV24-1 CATSDRGQTDTQYF
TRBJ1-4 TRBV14 CASSQLRGEKLFF
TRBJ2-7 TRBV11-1 CASSSQGSPSYEQYF
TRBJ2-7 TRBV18 CASSLYRGTSTYEQYF
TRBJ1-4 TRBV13 CASSRRLAGITNEKLFF
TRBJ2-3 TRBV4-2 CASSQAPGLAGGRSTDTQYF
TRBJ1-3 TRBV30 CAWSNRGTGNTIYF
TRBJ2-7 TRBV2 CASSVGLEQYF
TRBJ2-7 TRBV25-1 CAAGTGVAYEQYF
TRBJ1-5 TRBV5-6 CASSLAGASNQPQHF
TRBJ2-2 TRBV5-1 CATTQGLAITGELFF
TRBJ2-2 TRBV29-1 CSVENTGGSYTGELFF